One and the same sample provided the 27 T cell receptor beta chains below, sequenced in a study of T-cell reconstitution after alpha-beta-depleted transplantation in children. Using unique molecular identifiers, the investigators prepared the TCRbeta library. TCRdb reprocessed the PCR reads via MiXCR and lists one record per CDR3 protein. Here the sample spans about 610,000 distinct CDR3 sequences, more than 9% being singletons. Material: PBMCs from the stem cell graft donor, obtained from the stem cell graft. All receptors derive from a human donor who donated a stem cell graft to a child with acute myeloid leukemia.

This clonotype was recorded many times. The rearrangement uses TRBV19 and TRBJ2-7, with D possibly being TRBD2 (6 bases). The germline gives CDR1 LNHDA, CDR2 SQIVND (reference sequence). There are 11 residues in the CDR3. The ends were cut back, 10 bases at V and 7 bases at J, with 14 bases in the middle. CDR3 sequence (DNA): TGTGCCACCGCCGCGGGGAAGGAGCAGTACTTC. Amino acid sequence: CATAAGKEQYF.

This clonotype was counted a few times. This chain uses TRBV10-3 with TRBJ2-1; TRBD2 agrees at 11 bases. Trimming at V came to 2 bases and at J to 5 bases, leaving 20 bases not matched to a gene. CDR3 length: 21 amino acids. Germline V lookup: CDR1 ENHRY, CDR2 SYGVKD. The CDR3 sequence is CAISEPEIKLAGAPLDNEQFF. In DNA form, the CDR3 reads TGTGCCATCAGTGAGCCCGAAATTAAACTAGCGGGGGCACCCCTCGACAATGAGCAGTTCTTC.

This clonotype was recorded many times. CDR3 loop: CASSQDLISTDTQYF. The CDR3 nucleotides read TGTGCCAGCAGCCAAGACTTAATTAGCACAGATACGCAGTATTTT. V gene TRBV3-1 combines with J gene TRBJ2-3; D call uncertain. The CDR3 is 15 amino acids. CDR1 is LGHDT and CDR2 is YNNKEL in the germline V gene (reference sequence). Trimming shortened V by 0 bases and J by 0 bases, and 7 bases separated the two germline ends.

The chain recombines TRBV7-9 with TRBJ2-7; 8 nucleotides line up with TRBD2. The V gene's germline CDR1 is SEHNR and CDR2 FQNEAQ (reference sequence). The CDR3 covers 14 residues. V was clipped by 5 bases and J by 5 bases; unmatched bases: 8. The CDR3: CASSPGLGLNEQYF. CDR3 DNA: TGTGCCAGCAGCCCGGGACTAGGGCTCAACGAGCAGTACTTC.

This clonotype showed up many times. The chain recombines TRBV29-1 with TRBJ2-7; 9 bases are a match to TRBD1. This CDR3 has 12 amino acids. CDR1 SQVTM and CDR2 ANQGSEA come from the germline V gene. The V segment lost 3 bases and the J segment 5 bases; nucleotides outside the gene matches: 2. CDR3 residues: CSVEGQGNEQYF. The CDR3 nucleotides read TGCAGCGTTGAGGGACAGGGAAACGAGCAGTACTTC.

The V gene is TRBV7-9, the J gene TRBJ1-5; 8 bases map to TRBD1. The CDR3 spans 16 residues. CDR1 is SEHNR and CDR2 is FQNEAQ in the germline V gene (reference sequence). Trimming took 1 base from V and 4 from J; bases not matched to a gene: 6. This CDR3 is CASSLGTGNLNQPQHF. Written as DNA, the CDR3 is TGTGCCAGCAGCTTAGGGACAGGGAACCTGAATCAGCCCCAGCATTTT.

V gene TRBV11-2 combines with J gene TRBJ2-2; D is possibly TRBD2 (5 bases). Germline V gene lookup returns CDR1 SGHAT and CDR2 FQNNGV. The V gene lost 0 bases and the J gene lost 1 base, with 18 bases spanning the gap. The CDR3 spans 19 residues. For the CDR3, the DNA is TGTGCCAGCAGCTTAGAATCTACCCGGAGGTTGATGAACACCGGGGAGCTGTTTTTT. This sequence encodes CASSLESTRRLMNTGELFF.

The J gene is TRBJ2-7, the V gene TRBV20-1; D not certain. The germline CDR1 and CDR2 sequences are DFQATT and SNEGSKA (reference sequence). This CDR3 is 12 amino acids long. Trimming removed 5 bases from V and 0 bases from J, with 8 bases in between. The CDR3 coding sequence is TGCAGTGCTCGTCTGGACTCCTACGAGCAGTACTTC. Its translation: CSARLDSYEQYF.

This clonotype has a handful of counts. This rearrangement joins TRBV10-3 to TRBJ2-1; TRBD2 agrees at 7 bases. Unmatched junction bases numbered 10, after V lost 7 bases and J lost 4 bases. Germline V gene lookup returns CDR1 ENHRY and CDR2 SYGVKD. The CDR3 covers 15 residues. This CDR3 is CAITPLAVGYNEQFF. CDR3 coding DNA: TGTGCCATCACCCCCCTAGCGGTTGGGTACAATGAGCAGTTCTTC.

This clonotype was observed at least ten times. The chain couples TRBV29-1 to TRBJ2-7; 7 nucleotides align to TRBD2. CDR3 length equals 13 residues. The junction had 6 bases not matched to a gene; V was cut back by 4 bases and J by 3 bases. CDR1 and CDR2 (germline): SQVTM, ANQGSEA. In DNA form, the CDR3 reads TGCAGCGTTGCTGGCGGGGGTGGCTACGAGCAGTACTTC. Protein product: CSVAGGGGYEQYF.

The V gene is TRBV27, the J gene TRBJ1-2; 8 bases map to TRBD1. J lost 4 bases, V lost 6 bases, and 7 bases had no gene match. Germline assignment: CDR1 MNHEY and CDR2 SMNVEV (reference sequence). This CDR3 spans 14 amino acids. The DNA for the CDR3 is TGTGCCAGCAGAATCCGGACAGGGAGCTATGGCTACACCTTC. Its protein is CASRIRTGSYGYTF.

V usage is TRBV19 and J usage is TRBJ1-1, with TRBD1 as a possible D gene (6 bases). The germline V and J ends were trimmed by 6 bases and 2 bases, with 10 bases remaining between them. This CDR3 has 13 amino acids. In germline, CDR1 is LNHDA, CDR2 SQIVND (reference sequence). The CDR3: CASRTQGNTEAFF. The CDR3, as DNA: TGTGCCAGTAGGACACAGGGTAACACTGAAGCTTTCTTT.

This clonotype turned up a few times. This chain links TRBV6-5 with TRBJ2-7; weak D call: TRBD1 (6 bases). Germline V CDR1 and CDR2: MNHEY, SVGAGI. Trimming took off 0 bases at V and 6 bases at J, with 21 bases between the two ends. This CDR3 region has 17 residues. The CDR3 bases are TGTGCCAGCAGTTACTCGACTGGGGGCGCCTCGCCGGGCGAGCAGTACTTC. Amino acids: CASSYSTGGASPGEQYF.

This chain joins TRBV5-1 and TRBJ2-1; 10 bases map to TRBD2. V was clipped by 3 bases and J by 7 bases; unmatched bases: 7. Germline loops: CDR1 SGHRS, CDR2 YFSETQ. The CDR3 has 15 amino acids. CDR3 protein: CASSWGGTSDNEQFF. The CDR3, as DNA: TGCGCCAGCAGCTGGGGCGGGACTAGCGATAATGAGCAGTTCTTC.

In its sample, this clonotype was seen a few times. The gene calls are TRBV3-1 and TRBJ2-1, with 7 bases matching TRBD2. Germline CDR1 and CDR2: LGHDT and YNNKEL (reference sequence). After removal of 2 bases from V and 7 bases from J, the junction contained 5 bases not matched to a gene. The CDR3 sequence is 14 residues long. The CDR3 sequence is CASSQSTSLNEQFF. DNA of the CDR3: TGTGCCAGCAGCCAATCGACTAGCTTAAATGAGCAGTTCTTC.

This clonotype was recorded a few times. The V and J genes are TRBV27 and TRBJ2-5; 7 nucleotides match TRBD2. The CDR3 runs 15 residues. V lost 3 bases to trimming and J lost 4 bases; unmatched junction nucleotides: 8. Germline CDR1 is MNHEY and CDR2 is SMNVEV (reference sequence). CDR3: CASSFQRGMGETQYF. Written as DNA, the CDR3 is TGTGCCAGCAGTTTCCAGCGGGGAATGGGAGAGACCCAGTACTTC.

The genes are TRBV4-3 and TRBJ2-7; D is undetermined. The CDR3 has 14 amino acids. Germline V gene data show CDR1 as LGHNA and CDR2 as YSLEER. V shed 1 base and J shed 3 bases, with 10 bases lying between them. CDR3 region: CASSQASNGYEQYF. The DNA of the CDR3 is TGCGCCAGCAGCCAAGCTTCCAATGGCTACGAGCAGTACTTC.

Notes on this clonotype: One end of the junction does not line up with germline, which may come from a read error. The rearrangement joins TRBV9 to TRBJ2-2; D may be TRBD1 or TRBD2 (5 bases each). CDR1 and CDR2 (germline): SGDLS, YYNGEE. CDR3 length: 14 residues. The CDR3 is CASSAEHGTGEQFF. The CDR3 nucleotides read TGTGCCAGCAGCGCAGAACACGGGACCGGGGAGCAGTTTTTT.

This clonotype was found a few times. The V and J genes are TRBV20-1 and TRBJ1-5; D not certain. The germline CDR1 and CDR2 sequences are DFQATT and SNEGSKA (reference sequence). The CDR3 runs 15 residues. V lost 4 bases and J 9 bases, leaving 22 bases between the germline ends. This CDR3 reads CSATTNGARGRPQHF. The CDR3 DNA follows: TGCAGTGCTACAACCAACGGTGCCAGAGGGCGGCCCCAGCATTTT.

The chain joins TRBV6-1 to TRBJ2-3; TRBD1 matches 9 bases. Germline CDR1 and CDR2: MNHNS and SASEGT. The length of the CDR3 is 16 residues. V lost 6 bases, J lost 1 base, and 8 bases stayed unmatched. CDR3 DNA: TGTGCCAGCAGACAAGGACAGGGGCTCGGCACAGATACGCAGTATTTT. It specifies CASRQGQGLGTDTQYF.

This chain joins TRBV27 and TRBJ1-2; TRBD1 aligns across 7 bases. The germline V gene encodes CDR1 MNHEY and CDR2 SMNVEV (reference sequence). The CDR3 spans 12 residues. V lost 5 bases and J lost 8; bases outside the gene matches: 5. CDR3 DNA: TGTGCCAGCAGTGACAGGGTGGACGGCTACACCTTC. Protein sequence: CASSDRVDGYTF.

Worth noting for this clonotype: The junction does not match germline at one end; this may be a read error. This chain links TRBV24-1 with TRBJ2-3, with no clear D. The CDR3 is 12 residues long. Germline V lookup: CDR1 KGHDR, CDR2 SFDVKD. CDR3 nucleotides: TGTGCCACCAGTGATTTCTCAGATGCGCAGTATTTT. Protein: CATSDFSDAQYF.

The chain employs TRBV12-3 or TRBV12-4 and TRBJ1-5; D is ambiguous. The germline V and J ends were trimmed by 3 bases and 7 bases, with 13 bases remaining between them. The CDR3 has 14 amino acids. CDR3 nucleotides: TGTGCCAGCAGTTTTACTAGACCGGGACAGCCCCAGCATTTT. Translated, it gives CASSFTRPGQPQHF.

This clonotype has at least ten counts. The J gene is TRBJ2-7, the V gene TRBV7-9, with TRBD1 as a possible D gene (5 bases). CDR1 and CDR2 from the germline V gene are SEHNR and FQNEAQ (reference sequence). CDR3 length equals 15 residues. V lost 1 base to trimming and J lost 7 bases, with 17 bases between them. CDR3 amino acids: CASSLVAGWIGEQYF. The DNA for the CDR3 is TGTGCCAGCAGCTTAGTGGCAGGGTGGATAGGGGAGCAGTACTTC.

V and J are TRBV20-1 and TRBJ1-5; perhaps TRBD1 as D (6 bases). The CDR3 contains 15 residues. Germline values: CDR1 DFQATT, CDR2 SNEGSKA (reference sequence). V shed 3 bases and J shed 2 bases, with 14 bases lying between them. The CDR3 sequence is CSASLGAGGNQPQHF. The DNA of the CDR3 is TGCAGTGCTAGTTTGGGGGCAGGGGGCAATCAGCCCCAGCATTTT.

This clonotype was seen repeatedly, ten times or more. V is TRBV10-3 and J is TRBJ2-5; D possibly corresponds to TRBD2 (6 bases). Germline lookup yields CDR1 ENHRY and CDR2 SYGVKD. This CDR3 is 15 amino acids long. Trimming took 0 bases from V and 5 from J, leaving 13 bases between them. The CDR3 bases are TGTGCCATCAGTGAGTCTGCGGGAATCGAGGAGACCCAGTACTTC. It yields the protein CAISESAGIEETQYF.

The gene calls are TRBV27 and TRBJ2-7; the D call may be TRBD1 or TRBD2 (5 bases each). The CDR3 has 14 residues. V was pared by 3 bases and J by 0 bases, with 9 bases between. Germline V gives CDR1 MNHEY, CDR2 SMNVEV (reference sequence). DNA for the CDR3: TGTGCCAGCAGTTTGAGGGGTACCTCCTACGAGCAGTACTTC. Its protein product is CASSLRGTSYEQYF.